This TCR beta chain was recorded in a study of PD-L1 blockade in urothelial cancer (dated by TCRdb to about 2017). Regarding the research as a whole: Therapy was started around 2014 for all patients, and atezolizumab 1,200 mg was administered intravenously every 3 weeks. Under 30 patients had pretreatment blood TCR-seq, 24 had at least one posttreatment blood collection, and 24 had tumor TCR-seq. In the same patients, whole exome sequencing and RNA sequencing of pretreatment tumors were performed in addition to TCR sequencing. An exploratory multi-omic analysis was conducted of the somatic, immune and clinical correlates of response to PD-L1 blockade with atezolizumab in urothelial cancer. An ECOG performance status of 0 or 1 was recorded for the patients, and 0 to 3 prior chemotherapy regimens had been received by the patients. Fewer than ten patients reached durable clinical benefit, while some 19 patients did not. Pretreatment tumor samples, along with matched peripheral blood collected serially before and after atezolizumab treatment, underwent TCR sequencing. Blood samples were analyzed at 3 weeks after treatment start (second dose) and at 6 weeks after treatment start. Progression-free survival longer than 6 months counted as durable clinical benefit, and TCR features were additionally tested against both progression-free and overall survival. A median of roughly 140,000 T cells and some 82,000 unique TCRs was obtained from blood samples, and a median clonality of around 0.072 was observed. About 90% of the 29 patients were identified as males with urothelial cancer of bladder origin, and a prior smoking history was reported by 18 of 29 patients. Study-wide conclusions, independent of this receptor: Patients with durable benefit showed greater expansion of tumor-associated TCR clones in peripheral blood 3 weeks after starting treatment (n ≈ 22, p = 0.022). A pretreatment peripheral blood TCR clonality below the median was linked to improved progression-free and overall survival. Because the sample size was small (n ≈ 31) and many of the analyses were exploratory, the results are meant to be hypothesis-generating.

A note on this clone: Its recognized antigen is unknown. Base-call qualities are not available, and no considerably larger clone is one nucleotide away.

Sample time point, as interpreted from the label and publication: pretreatment peripheral blood. The cohort comprised more than 25 patients with locally advanced or metastatic urothelial carcinoma treated at Memorial Sloan Kettering on a trial protocol. Peripheral blood mononuclear cells were collected from each patient pretreatment and during treatment, giving between 1 and 8 total time points per patient. The Qiagen DNeasy Blood extraction kit was used to purify genomic DNA from total PBMCs and tumor samples. PBMCs were collected pretreatment and during treatment, and were isolated and stored as previously described. Synthetic TCR analog templates were spiked into each PCR so that absolute template abundance could be estimated from read counts. The immunoSEQ assay used bias-controlled V and J gene primers to amplify TCRbeta CDR3 regions from genomic DNA. Rearranged TCRbeta segments were sequenced at approximately 20X coverage. In the source study's methods: Clustering was used to correct sequencing errors, and CDR3s were annotated against IMGT so that V, D and J genes could be assigned. Out-of-frame and stop-codon sequences were excluded, and only productive TCRbeta rearrangements were used in downstream analyses. Clonality was calculated as one minus the Shannon entropy normalized by the log of the number of unique productive sequences. Clones differing between time points or between blood and tumor were identified by Fisher's exact test with Benjamini-Hochberg correction at adjusted p below 0.01. Entries here come from immuneACCESS through TCRdb and include only in-frame sequences with V and J called. Some clones fail to appear in such tables; in the studies checked, an unresolved V gene covers under half of the shortfall, and the cause of the remainder is unknown. That table is the source of V, J and clone size, and D and trimming were worked out from the DNA. The sample includes 130,000 or so clones, with 65% to 85% observed a single time. The ten biggest clones cover about 2.9% of the sample.

This TCR was sampled from a man aged 45 to 65 with urothelial cancer. The source material was PBMCs, sampled around atezolizumab (anti-PD-L1) treatment.

The encoded CDR3 is CAWSGRSYRGYGYTF. The DNA reads TGTGCCTGGAGTGGGAGGTCATACCGAGGGTATGGCTACACCTTC. The chain uses TRBV30 and TRBJ1-2, with the D gene call left open. Counted from cysteine to phenylalanine, this CDR3 has 15 amino acids. Only CDR3 DNA is held: 45 bases, read in frame from base 1. Reading the germline V gene (reference sequence) gives CDR1 GTSNPN and CDR2 SVGIG. V was cut back by 1 base and J by 5 bases, leaving a gap of 17 bases between them.